This TCR beta chain was profiled in a study of cytomegalovirus exposure and HLA in healthy donors. General observations from the study: Investigators reported 164 TCR beta chains as tied to cytomegalovirus. Subsequent analysis found a tendency for first-cohort TCR clusters to co-occur within the 95 to 150 validation repertoires.

Data came from immunoSEQ multiplex PCR; TCRdb stores just in-frame clones and leaves some out. The sample lists more than 250,000 clones, less than 95% occurring once. Germline V lookup: CDR1 LNHDA, CDR2 SQIVND (reference sequence). The CDR3 runs 13 residues. The ends were cut back, 8 bases at V and 3 bases at J, with 11 bases in the middle. For this clone: The antigen is undetermined.

This receptor was identified in a woman between 25 and 40 years old in good health and CMV-seronegative. The sequenced sample was PBMCs. V and J are TRBV19 and TRBJ2-1, with D unresolved. The CDR3: CASALDLYNEQFF. CDR3 coding DNA: TGTGCCAGTGCTTTGGATCTCTACAATGAGCAGTTCTTC. The entire variable domain, with the rest obtained from reference TRBV19 and TRBJ2-1, is as follows: DGGITQSPKYLFRKEGQNVTLSCEQNLNHDAMYWYRQDPGQGLRLIYYSQIVNDFQKGDIAEGYSVSREKKESFPLTVTSAQKNPTAFYLCASALDLYNEQFFGPGTRLTVL.